This is a list of T cell receptor beta chains from one sample in a study of early T cells in non-severe SARS-CoV-2 infection. MiXCR, run by TCRdb on the 5' RACE reads, gives a single entry per CDR3 protein. The data contain tens of thousands of distinct CDR3 sequences, approximately 5.9% of them singletons. Source: whole blood, taken at baseline. Every receptor here comes from an adult who was a healthcare worker with PCR-confirmed SARS-CoV-2 infection or an uninfected control (not recorded which). Both conserved end residues are part of each CDR3. The D gene is left open where the match is weak. The size entry is marked missing in some rows and otherwise reads once, few, many or a size class.

>NA|TRBJ2-7|TRBV7-9|many
CASSLAGKLGEQYF
TGTGCCAGCAGCTTAGCGGGCAAGCTCGGCGAGCAGTACTTC
>TRBD1|TRBJ1-1|TRBV5-6|many
CASSLRRDRDLNTEAFF
TGTGCCAGCAGCCTCAGGCGAGACAGGGACTTGAACACTGAAGCTTTCTTT
>TRBD2|TRBJ2-3|TRBV11-2|many
CASSRRLASQTDTQYF
TGTGCCAGCAGCCGACGACTAGCTTCTCAGACAGATACGCAGTATTTT
>TRBD2|TRBJ2-2|TRBV7-8|few
CASSLLLAGWNGELFF
TGTGCCAGCAGCTTATTACTAGCGGGATGGAACGGGGAGCTGTTTTTT
>NA|TRBJ2-7|TRBV18|few
CASSPGGTSEQYF
TGTGCCAGCTCGCCCGGAGGAACCTCCGAGCAGTACTTC
>NA|TRBJ1-2|TRBV12-3/TRBV12-4|few
CASGPQGLDGYTF
TGTGCCAGCGGCCCCCAGGGGCTGGATGGCTACACCTTC
>TRBD1|TRBJ1-3|TRBV3-1|many
CASSLLRGAGNTIYF
TGTGCCAGCAGCCTGCTCAGGGGGGCAGGAAACACCATATATTTT
>NA|TRBJ1-1|TRBV18|many
CASSMGGRTEAFF
TGTGCCAGCTCAATGGGGGGTCGCACTGAAGCTTTCTTT
>TRBD2|TRBJ2-7|TRBV28|many
CASSLRLAGSYEQYF
TGTGCCAGCAGTTTAAGACTAGCGGGATCGTACGAGCAGTACTTC
>NA|TRBJ2-2|TRBV30|few
CAWRLWNTGELFF
TGTGCCTGGAGGTTATGGAACACCGGGGAGCTGTTTTTT
>NA|TRBJ2-1|TRBV7-9|many
CASSFGGPSYNEQFF
TGTGCCAGCAGCTTCGGCGGGCCGTCCTACAATGAGCAGTTCTTC
>NA|TRBJ1-5|TRBV12-3/TRBV12-4|NA
CASRGAGLQPQHF
TGTGCCAGCAGGGGCGCAGGCCTTCAGCCCCAGCATTTT
>NA|TRBJ2-5|TRBV24-1|NA
CATSDFRTAKETQYF
TGTGCCACCAGTGATTTCAGGACAGCGAAAGAGACCCAGTACTTC
>TRBD1|TRBJ2-5|TRBV10-3|many
CAISEQDRGRETQYF
TGTGCCATCAGTGAGCAGGACAGGGGGCGAGAGACCCAGTACTTC
>TRBD1|TRBJ1-2|TRBV11-2|many
CASSAGQGASRRSNYGYTF
TGTGCCAGCAGCGCGGGACAGGGGGCCTCCAGGCGGTCTAACTATGGCTACACCTTC
>NA|TRBJ1-2|TRBV7-6|many
CASSSRGGYGYTF
TGTGCCAGCAGCTCGCGGGGTGGCTATGGCTACACCTTC
>TRBD1|TRBJ2-7|TRBV5-6|many
CASSPQGDNYEQYF
TGTGCCAGCAGTCCGCAGGGGGACAACTACGAGCAGTACTTC
>NA|TRBJ1-2|TRBV19|few
CASSIDGIGYTF
TGTGCCAGTAGTATAGACGGGATCGGCTACACCTTC
>NA|TRBJ2-1|TRBV2|many
CASSAAPGYNEQFF
TGTGCCAGCAGTGCCGCACCGGGTTACAATGAGCAGTTCTTC
>NA|TRBJ2-3|TRBV7-6|many
CASSSLGRPDTQYF
TGTGCCAGCAGCTCATTGGGGCGACCAGATACGCAGTATTTT
>NA|TRBJ2-4|TRBV19|many
CASSIVGKNIQYF
TGTGCCAGTAGTATAGTAGGCAAAAACATTCAGTACTTC
>TRBD2|TRBJ2-1|TRBV12-3/TRBV12-4|many
CASSLVPAGGVNEQFF
TGTGCCAGCAGTTTAGTCCCCGCGGGAGGTGTGAATGAGCAGTTCTTC
>NA|TRBJ2-1|TRBV19|many
CASSMSSYNEQFF
TGTGCCAGTAGTATGAGCTCCTACAATGAGCAGTTCTTC
>TRBD2|TRBJ2-1|TRBV6-2/TRBV6-3|many
CASRLLAGGNEQFF
TGTGCCAGCAGACTTCTAGCGGGAGGTAATGAGCAGTTCTTC
>NA|TRBJ1-4|TRBV20-1|medium-sized
CSARPLQGREKLFF
TGCAGTGCTAGACCTTTACAGGGTCGAGAAAAACTGTTTTTT
>NA|TRBJ1-1|TRBV20-1|many
CSASTSLEAFF
TGCAGTGCTAGTACGTCCCTGGAAGCTTTCTTT
>NA|TRBJ1-1|TRBV5-5|many
CASSFRGNGAEAFF
TGTGCCAGCAGCTTTCGGGGTAATGGCGCTGAAGCTTTCTTT
>NA|TRBJ1-2|TRBV25-1|few
CASSEFGGSSGYTF
TGTGCCAGCAGTGAATTCGGGGGTTCTTCGGGCTACACCTTC
>NA|TRBJ1-6|TRBV3-1|many
CASSPITVDNSPLHF
TGTGCCAGCAGCCCGATCACAGTGGATAATTCACCCCTCCACTTT
>NA|TRBJ2-5|TRBV29-1|many
CSVEEFQKTQYF
TGCAGCGTTGAAGAATTTCAGAAGACCCAGTACTTC
>TRBD2|TRBJ2-1|TRBV6-2/TRBV6-3|few
CASSPQPTSGRAVYNEQFF
TGTGCCAGCAGTCCCCAACCTACTAGCGGGAGAGCTGTGTACAATGAGCAGTTCTTC
>NA|TRBJ1-2|TRBV29-1|many
CSVGNGQVGGYTF
TGCAGCGTTGGGAATGGCCAGGTTGGTGGCTACACCTTC
>NA|TRBJ2-3|TRBV11-3|many
CASSLSPDTQYF
TGTGCCAGCAGCTTAAGTCCAGATACGCAGTATTTT
>TRBD2|TRBJ2-1|TRBV7-8|many
CASSLISSGSDNEQFF
TGTGCCAGCAGCTTAATCTCTAGCGGGAGCGACAATGAGCAGTTCTTC
>TRBD2|TRBJ2-1|TRBV5-4|medium-sized
CASSLPGTRRNNEQFF
TGTGCCAGCAGCTTGCCCGGGACTAGGAGGAACAATGAGCAGTTCTTC
>NA|TRBJ2-5|TRBV5-1|many
CASSASSGQETQYF
TGCGCCAGCAGCGCCAGTTCAGGCCAAGAGACCCAGTACTTC
>NA|TRBJ2-1|TRBV19|many
CASSILPSRSYNEQFF
TGTGCCAGTAGTATACTACCGTCGCGCTCCTACAATGAGCAGTTCTTC